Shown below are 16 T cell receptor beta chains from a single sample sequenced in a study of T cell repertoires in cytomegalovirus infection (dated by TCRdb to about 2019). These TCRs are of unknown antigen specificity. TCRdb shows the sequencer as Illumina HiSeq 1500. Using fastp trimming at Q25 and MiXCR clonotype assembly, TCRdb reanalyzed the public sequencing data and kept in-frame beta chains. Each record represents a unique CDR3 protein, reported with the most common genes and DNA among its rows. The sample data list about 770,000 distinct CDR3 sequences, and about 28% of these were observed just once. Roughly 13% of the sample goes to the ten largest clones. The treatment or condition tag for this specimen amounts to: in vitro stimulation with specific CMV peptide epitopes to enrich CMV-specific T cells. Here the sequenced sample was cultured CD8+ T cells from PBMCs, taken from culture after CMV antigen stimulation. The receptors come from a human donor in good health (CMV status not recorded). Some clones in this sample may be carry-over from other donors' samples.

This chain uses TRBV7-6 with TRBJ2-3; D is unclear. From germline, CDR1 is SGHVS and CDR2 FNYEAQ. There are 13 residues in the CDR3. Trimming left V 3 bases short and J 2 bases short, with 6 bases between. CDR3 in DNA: TGTGCCAGCAGCTTCTCCTTCACAGATACGCAGTATTTT. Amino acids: CASSFSFTDTQYF.

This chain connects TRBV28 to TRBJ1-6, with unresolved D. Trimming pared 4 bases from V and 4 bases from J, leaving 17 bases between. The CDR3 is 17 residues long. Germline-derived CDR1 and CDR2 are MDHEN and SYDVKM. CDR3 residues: CASSYISSWDYNSPLHF. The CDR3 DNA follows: TGTGCCAGCAGTTATATCTCGAGTTGGGATTATAATTCACCCCTCCACTTT. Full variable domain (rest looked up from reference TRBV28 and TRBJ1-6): DVKVTQSSRYLVKRTGEKVFLECVQDMDHENMFWYRQDPGLGLRLIYFSYDVKMKEKGDIPEGYSVSREKKERFSLILESASTNQTSMYLCASSYISSWDYNSPLHFGNGTRLTVT.

CDR3 bases: TGTGCCAGCAGCCCAGGGGGAACGGTGTACCAAGAGACCCAGTACTTC. This codes for CASSPGGTVYQETQYF. The rearrangement joins TRBV3-1 to TRBJ2-5; 7 nucleotides agree with TRBD1. Trimming removed 4 bases from V and 0 bases from J; junction bases left unmatched: 8. CDR1 is LGHDT, CDR2 YNNKEL, per germline (reference sequence). CDR3 length equals 16 residues.

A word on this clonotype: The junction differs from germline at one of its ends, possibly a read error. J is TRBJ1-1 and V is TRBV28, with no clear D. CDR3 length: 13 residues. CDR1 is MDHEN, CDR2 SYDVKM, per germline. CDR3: CASRFFANTEAFF. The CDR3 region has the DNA TGTGCCAGCCGTTTTTTCGCGAACACTGAAGCTTTCTTT. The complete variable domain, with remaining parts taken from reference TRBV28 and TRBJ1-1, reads DVKVTQSSRYLVKRTGEKVFLECVQDMDHENMFWYRQDPGLGLRLIYFSYDVKMKEKGDIPEGYSVSREKKERFSLILESASTNQTSMYLCASRFFANTEAFFGQGTRLTVV.

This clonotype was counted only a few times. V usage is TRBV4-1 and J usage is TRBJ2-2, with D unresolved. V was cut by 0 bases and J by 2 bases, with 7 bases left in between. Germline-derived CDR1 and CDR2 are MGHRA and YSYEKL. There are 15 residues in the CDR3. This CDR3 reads CASSQDSTNTGELFF. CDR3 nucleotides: TGCGCCAGCAGCCAAGATTCCACTAACACCGGGGAGCTGTTTTTT.

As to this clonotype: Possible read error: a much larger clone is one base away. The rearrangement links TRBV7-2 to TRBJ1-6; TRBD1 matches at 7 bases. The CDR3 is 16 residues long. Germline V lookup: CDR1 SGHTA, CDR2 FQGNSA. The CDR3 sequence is CVSSLDDRDYNSPLHF. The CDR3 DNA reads TGTGTCAGCAGCTTAGACGACAGGGACTATAATTCACCCCTCCACTTT.

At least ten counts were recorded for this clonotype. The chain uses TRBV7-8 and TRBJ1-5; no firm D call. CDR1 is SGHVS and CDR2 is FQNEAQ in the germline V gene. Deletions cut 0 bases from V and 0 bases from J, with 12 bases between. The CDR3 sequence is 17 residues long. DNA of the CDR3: TGTGCCAGCAGCTTAGCATTTATGGGTCCTAGCAATCAGCCCCAGCATTTT. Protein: CASSLAFMGPSNQPQHF.

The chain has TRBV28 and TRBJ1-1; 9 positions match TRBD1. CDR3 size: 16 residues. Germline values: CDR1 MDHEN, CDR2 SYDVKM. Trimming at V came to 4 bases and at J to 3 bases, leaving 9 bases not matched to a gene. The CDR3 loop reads CASSWDREAYDTEAFF. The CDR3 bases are TGTGCCAGCAGTTGGGACAGGGAGGCCTACGACACTGAAGCTTTCTTT.

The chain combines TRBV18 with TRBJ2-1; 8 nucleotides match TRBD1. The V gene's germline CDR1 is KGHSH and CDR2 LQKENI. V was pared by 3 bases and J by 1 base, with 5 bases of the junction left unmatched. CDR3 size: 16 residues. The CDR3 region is CASSPGQDLSYNEQFF. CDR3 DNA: TGTGCCAGCTCACCGGGACAGGATCTTTCCTACAATGAGCAGTTCTTC.

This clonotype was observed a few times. This CDR3 reads CASSQGSGDVSGELFF. CDR3 nucleotide sequence: TGCGCCAGCAGCCAGGGGAGCGGGGATGTCTCCGGGGAGCTGTTTTTT. The chain has TRBV4-1 and TRBJ2-2; 7 bases are shared with TRBD2. The CDR3 contains 16 residues. Germline V gene lookup returns CDR1 MGHRA and CDR2 YSYEKL. After removal of 3 bases from V and 6 bases from J, the junction contained 10 bases not matched to a gene.

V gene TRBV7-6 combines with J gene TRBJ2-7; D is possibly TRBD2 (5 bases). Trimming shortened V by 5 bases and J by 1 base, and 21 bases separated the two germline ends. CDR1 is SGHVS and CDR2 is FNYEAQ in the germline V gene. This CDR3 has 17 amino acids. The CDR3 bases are TGTGCCAGCAGCGCCAAAGCGGCGGAAAGGGAATCCTACGAGCAGTACTTC. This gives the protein CASSAKAAERESYEQYF. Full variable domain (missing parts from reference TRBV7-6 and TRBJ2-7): GAGVSQSPRYKVTKRGQDVALRCDPISGHVSLYWYRQALGQGPEFLTYFNYEAQQDKSGLPNDRFSAERPEGSISTLTIQRTEQRDSAMYRCASSAKAAERESYEQYFGPGTRLTVT.

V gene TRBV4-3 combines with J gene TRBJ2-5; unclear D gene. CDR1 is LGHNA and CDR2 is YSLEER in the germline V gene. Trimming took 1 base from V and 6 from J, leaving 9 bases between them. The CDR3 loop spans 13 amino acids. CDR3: CASSQGYLKTQYF. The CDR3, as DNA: TGCGCCAGCAGCCAAGGGTATTTGAAGACCCAGTACTTC.

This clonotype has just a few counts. As DNA, the CDR3 is TGTGCCAGCAGCCCCCTAGGCACTGAGCAGTTCTTC. Protein sequence: CASSPLGTEQFF. The V call is TRBV7-9, the J call TRBJ2-1; no reliable D call. The V gene lost 5 bases and the J gene lost 9 bases, with 11 bases spanning the gap. CDR3 length: 12 amino acids. Germline V lookup: CDR1 SEHNR, CDR2 FQNEAQ (reference sequence).

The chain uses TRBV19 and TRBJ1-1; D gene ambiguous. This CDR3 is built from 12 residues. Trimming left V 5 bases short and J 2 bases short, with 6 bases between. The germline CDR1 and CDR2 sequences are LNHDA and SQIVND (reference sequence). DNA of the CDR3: TGTGCCAGTAGTGCTCCTAACACTGAAGCTTTCTTT. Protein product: CASSAPNTEAFF. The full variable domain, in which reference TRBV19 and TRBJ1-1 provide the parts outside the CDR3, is DGGITQSPKYLFRKEGQNVTLSCEQNLNHDAMYWYRQDPGQGLRLIYYSQIVNDFQKGDIAEGYSVSREKKESFPLTVTSAQKNPTAFYLCASSAPNTEAFFGQGTRLTVV.

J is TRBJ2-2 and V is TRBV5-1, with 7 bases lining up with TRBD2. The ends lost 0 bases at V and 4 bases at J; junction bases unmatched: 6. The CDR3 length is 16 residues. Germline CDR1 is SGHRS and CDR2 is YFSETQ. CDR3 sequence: CASSLEASGSTGELFF. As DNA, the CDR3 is TGCGCCAGCAGCTTGGAGGCTAGCGGAAGCACCGGGGAGCTGTTTTTT. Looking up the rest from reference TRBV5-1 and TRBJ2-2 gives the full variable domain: KAGVTQTPRYLIKTRGQQVTLSCSPISGHRSVSWYQQTPGQGLQFLFEYFSETQRNKGNFPGRFSGRQFSNSRSEMNVSTLELGDSALYLCASSLEASGSTGELFFGEGSRLTVL.

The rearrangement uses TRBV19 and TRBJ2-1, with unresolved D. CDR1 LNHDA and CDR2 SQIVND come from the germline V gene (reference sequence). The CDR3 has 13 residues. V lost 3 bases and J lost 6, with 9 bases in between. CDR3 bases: TGTGCCAGTAGTATGGTTAACTTCAATGAGCAGTTCTTC. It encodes CASSMVNFNEQFF.